This T cell receptor (beta chain) was identified in a study of blood T cell repertoires in COVID-19. Looking at the study overall: Sample material is recorded as cDNA or gDNA derived from T cells, B-cell-depleted T cells, or PBMCs.

Trimming took off 3 bases at V and 6 bases at J, with 14 bases between the two ends. The V gene's germline CDR1 is SGHVS and CDR2 FQNEAQ. This CDR3 has 15 residues. Original processing methods: For nucleated cells, counts were estimated from reference gene primer amplification. TCRdb's copy holds only in-frame clones and misses some; the assay was immunoSEQ multiplex PCR. V, J and clone size reflect that table, while D and trimming were determined from the DNA. This table holds around 72,000 clones, roughly 80% found once. This clone is a singleton in its sample. What was sequenced was peripheral blood. The genes are TRBV7-8 and TRBJ2-2, with D possibly being TRBD2 (7 bases). This clonotype originated in a woman in her sixties with acute or convalescent COVID-19. This chain's CDR3 is CASSFSGGAPGELFF. For the CDR3, the DNA is TGTGCCAGCAGCTTCAGTGGGGGGGCCCCCGGGGAGCTGTTTTTT.